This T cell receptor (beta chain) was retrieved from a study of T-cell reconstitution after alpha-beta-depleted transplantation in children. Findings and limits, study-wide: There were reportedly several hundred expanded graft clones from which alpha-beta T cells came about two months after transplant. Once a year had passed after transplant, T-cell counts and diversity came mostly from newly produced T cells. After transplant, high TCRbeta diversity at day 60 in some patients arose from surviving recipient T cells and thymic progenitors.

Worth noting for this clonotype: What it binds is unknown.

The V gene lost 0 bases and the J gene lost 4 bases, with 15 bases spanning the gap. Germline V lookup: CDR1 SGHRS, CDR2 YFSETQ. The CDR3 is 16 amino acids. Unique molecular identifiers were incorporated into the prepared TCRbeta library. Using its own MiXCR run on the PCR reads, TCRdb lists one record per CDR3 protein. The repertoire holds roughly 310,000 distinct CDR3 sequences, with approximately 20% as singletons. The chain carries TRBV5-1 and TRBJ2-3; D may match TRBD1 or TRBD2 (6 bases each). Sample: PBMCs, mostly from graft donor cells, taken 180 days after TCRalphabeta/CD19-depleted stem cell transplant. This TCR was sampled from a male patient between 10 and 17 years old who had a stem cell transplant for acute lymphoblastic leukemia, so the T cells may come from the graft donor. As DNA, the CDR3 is TGCGCCAGCAGCTTGGAAAACGGGGGCTTGTCAGATACGCAGTATTTT. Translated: CASSLENGGLSDTQYF.